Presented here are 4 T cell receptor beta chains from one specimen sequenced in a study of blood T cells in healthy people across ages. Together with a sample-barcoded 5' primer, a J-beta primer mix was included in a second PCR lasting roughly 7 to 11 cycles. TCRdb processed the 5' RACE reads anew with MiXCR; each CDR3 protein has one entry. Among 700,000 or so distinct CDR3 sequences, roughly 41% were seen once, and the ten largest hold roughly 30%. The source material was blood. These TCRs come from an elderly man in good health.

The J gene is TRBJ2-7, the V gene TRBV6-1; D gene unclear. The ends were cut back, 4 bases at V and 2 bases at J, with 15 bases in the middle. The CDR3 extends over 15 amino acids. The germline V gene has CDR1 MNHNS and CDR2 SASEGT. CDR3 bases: TGTGCCAGCAGTGGAACTAATCGGGCTGCCTACGAGCAGTACTTC. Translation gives CASSGTNRAAYEQYF.

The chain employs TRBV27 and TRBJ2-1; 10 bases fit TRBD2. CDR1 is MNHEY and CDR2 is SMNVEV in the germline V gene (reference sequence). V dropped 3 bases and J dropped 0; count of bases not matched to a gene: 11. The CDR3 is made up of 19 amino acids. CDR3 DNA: TGTGCCAGCAGTTTCTACGGACTAGCGGAAAGTAGCTCCTACAATGAGCAGTTCTTC. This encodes CASSFYGLAESSSYNEQFF.

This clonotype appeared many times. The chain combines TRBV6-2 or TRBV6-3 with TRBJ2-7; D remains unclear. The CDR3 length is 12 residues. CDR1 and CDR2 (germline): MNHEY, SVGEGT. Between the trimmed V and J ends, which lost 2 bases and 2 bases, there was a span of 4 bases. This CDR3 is CASSYGTYEQYF. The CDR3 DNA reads TGTGCCAGCAGTTACGGAACCTACGAGCAGTACTTC.

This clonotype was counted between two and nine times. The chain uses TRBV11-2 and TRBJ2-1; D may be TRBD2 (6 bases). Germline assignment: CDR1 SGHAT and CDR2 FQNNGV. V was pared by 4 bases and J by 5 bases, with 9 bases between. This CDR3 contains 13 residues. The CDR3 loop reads CASSWGGHNEQFF. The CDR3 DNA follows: TGTGCCAGCAGCTGGGGAGGACACAATGAGCAGTTCTTC.